A selection of T cell receptor beta chains follows, all from one sample in a study of blood T cell repertoires in COVID-19. Assay used: immunoSEQ multiplex PCR; TCRdb lists only in-frame clones, some missing. The sample lists under 500,000 clones; roughly nine tenths were seen once. Source material: PBMCs or T cells enriched from blood (not recorded which). These receptors were obtained from a woman between 18 and 29 years old with acute COVID-19. Each CDR3 is given with its conserved first and last residue. Each record gives: J gene, D gene, V gene, clone size, CDR3 DNA, CDR3 protein. A D gene is named only where the DNA matches it firmly. Some rows have no size entry. The others give once, few or many, or a class for an expanded clone.

j_gene: TRBJ1-1
d_gene: -
v_gene: TRBV7-2
abundance: -
CDR3nt: TGTGCCAGCAGCCCCGGACGGGGAGGCAGAGCTTTCTTT
CDR3aa: CASSPGRGGRAFF

j_gene: TRBJ1-1
d_gene: -
v_gene: TRBV7-2
abundance: -
CDR3nt: TGTGCCAGCAACCGTGCGGCGAACACTGAAGCTTTCTTT
CDR3aa: CASNRAANTEAFF

j_gene: TRBJ2-5
d_gene: -
v_gene: TRBV10-1
abundance: -
CDR3nt: TGCGCCAGCAGTGGGCCGCTCCAAGAGACCCAGTACTTC
CDR3aa: CASSGPLQETQYF

j_gene: TRBJ1-3
d_gene: -
v_gene: TRBV9
abundance: -
CDR3nt: TGTGCCAGCAGCGTAGGCAGGGGCTTCATATCTGGAAACACCATATATTTT
CDR3aa: CASSVGRGFISGNTIYF

j_gene: TRBJ1-5
d_gene: -
v_gene: TRBV30
abundance: -
CDR3nt: TGTGCCTGGAGCGGGGGGGGGTATCAGCCCCAGCATTTT
CDR3aa: CAWSGGGYQPQHF

j_gene: TRBJ1-2
d_gene: TRBD1
v_gene: TRBV27
abundance: -
CDR3nt: TGTGCCAGCAGTTTGACAGGGAACTATGGCTACACCTTC
CDR3aa: CASSLTGNYGYTF

j_gene: TRBJ1-5
d_gene: -
v_gene: TRBV15
abundance: -
CDR3nt: TGTGCCACCAGCAGACTTCGAGGGAGCAATCAGCCCCAGCATTTT
CDR3aa: CATSRLRGSNQPQHF

j_gene: TRBJ2-2
d_gene: TRBD2
v_gene: TRBV7-3
abundance: -
CDR3nt: TGTGCCAGCAGCTTAACCCCAGCTAGCGGTCGAACCGGGGAGCTGTTTTTT
CDR3aa: CASSLTPASGRTGELFF

j_gene: TRBJ2-5
d_gene: TRBD2
v_gene: TRBV28
abundance: -
CDR3nt: TGTGCCAGCAGTTTACGTCTAGCGGGAGAGGGTGAGACCCAGTACTTC
CDR3aa: CASSLRLAGEGETQYF

j_gene: TRBJ2-2
d_gene: -
v_gene: TRBV27
abundance: few
CDR3nt: TGTGCCAGCAGTCCCATCCCTTGGGGCTCCGGGGAGCTGTTTTTT
CDR3aa: CASSPIPWGSGELFF

j_gene: TRBJ2-5
d_gene: -
v_gene: TRBV2
abundance: once
CDR3nt: TGTGCCAGCAGTGACAGTGGCGGAGCCCTACCAAACTTC
CDR3aa: CASSDSGGALPNF

j_gene: TRBJ2-1
d_gene: TRBD1
v_gene: TRBV5-4
abundance: once
CDR3nt: TGTGCCAGCAGCAAGACAGGGAAGGGTGAGCAGTTCTTC
CDR3aa: CASSKTGKGEQFF

j_gene: TRBJ1-1
d_gene: -
v_gene: TRBV6-1
abundance: -
CDR3nt: TGTGCCAGCAGCCGTACACGGGAGACTGAAGCTTTCTTT
CDR3aa: CASSRTRETEAFF

j_gene: TRBJ2-3
d_gene: TRBD2
v_gene: TRBV27
abundance: -
CDR3nt: TGTGCCAGCAGTCCGGGACTAGCAGTGAATACGCAGTATTTT
CDR3aa: CASSPGLAVNTQYF

j_gene: TRBJ2-7
d_gene: -
v_gene: TRBV7-9
abundance: -
CDR3nt: TGTGCCAGCAGCTATCATGAGGACGAGCAGTACTTC
CDR3aa: CASSYHEDEQYF

j_gene: TRBJ1-1
d_gene: -
v_gene: TRBV2
abundance: -
CDR3nt: TGTGCCAGCAGTGAAGCGCAACATACTGAAGCTTTCTTT
CDR3aa: CASSEAQHTEAFF

j_gene: TRBJ2-7
d_gene: -
v_gene: TRBV27
abundance: -
CDR3nt: TGTGCCAGCAGTGCGACAGGAAACGAGCAGTACTTC
CDR3aa: CASSATGNEQYF

j_gene: TRBJ1-2
d_gene: -
v_gene: TRBV14
abundance: -
CDR3nt: TGTGCCAGCAGCCAAGACGGCAGGGTTCGTGGCTACACCTTC
CDR3aa: CASSQDGRVRGYTF

j_gene: TRBJ2-1
d_gene: -
v_gene: TRBV6-5
abundance: -
CDR3nt: TGTGCCAGCAGTTACTCATCCGGTAATGAGCAGTTCTTC
CDR3aa: CASSYSSGNEQFF

j_gene: TRBJ2-1
d_gene: TRBD2
v_gene: TRBV7-9
abundance: many
CDR3nt: TGTGCCAGCAGCTTAGGGACTAGCGGGAGCAATGAGCAGTTCTTC
CDR3aa: CASSLGTSGSNEQFF

j_gene: TRBJ1-1
d_gene: -
v_gene: TRBV28
abundance: -
CDR3nt: TGTGCCAGCAGTTTGGGGGGAAACACTGAAGCTTTCTTT
CDR3aa: CASSLGGNTEAFF

j_gene: TRBJ1-2
d_gene: TRBD1
v_gene: TRBV7-8
abundance: -
CDR3nt: TGTGCCAGCAGCTTAGTTCAGGGGGCAGGTGGCTACACCTTC
CDR3aa: CASSLVQGAGGYTF

j_gene: TRBJ2-2
d_gene: -
v_gene: TRBV6-5
abundance: few
CDR3nt: TGTGCCAGCAGTCGCACCAGGGCGACCGGGGAGCTGTTTTTT
CDR3aa: CASSRTRATGELFF